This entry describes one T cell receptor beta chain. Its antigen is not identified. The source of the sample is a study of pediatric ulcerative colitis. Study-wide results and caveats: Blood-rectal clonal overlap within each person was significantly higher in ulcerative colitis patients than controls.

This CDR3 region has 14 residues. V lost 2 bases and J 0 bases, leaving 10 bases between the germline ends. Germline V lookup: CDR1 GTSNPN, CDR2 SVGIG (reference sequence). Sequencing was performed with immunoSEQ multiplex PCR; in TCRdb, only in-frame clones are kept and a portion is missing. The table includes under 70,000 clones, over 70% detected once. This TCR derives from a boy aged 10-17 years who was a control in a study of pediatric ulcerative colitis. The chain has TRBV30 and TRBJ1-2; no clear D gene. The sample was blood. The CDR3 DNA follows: TGTGCCTGGAGTCTGAATATAGCTAACTATGGCTACACCTTC. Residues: CAWSLNIANYGYTF.